Sequencing of this T cell receptor (beta chain) was carried out in a study of CD8+CD57+ T cells in acquired aplastic anemia. This clonotype was found a few times. What it binds is not known. Sequenced patients had shown CD8+CD57+ cell expansion by flow cytometry. Patients were untreated when blood was sampled. Findings and caveats of the study: Twenty-nine sequences, all CD8+ CDR3, were shared between patients and controls.

Genomic DNA constituted the template upon which TCR beta VDJ and CDR3 profiling was performed. MiXCR, run by TCRdb on the reads, gives a single entry per CDR3 protein. Altogether about 220,000 distinct CDR3 sequences are present, more than 40% being singletons, with the ten largest covering 7.8%. Sequencing was performed on sorted CD4+, CD8+, or CD8+CD57+ T cells (not recorded which) from PBMCs. The receptor was isolated from a human donor with aplastic anemia.

The CDR3 here is CCPGQGGEKLFF. The CDR3 nucleotides are TGCTGTCCGGGACAGGGAGGAGAAAAACTGTTTTTT. The chain couples TRBV20-1 to TRBJ1-4, with TRBD1 matching 9 bases. The V gene's germline CDR1 is DFQATT and CDR2 SNEGSKA (reference sequence). The CDR3 runs 12 residues.